The following is a T cell receptor (beta chain) sequence with its context. Its antigen is unidentified. The entirety of the isolated RNA underwent reverse transcription, so expressed TCRB transcripts were sequenced. The protocol was immunoSEQ multiplex PCR, while the TCRdb copy is restricted to in-frame clones and leaves out a portion. The sample records 150,000 to 190,000 clones, roughly 8.1% being singletons. Germline V CDR1 and CDR2: GTSNPN, SVGIG (reference sequence). This CDR3 is 17 amino acids long. Trimming removed 3 bases from V and 0 bases from J, with 21 bases in between. This sample is part of a study of beta chain features in type 1 diabetes. Study as a whole: The patients were much like the healthy donors in age, gender and cell yields.

Study results and limitations: Because the template was cDNA, high-expressing cells might be over-represented.

V is TRBV30 and J is TRBJ2-7; maybe TRBD2 (5 bases). The material sequenced was central memory CD4+ T cells from blood. This receptor was obtained from a man aged 18 to 29 in good health. The CDR3 DNA follows: TGTGCCTGGAGCCAACTCAGCGGCGACATCCGCTCCTACGAGCAGTACTTC. Protein product: CAWSQLSGDIRSYEQYF.